A single sample is the source of the 9 T cell receptor beta chains below, sequenced in a study of T cells in Graves' hyperthyroidism and ophthalmopathy. Amplification yielded TCR beta CDR3 regions, with RNA transcripts as the source. HTBI primers were employed in a first-round RT-PCR of the TCR CDR3. TCRdb reanalysed the multiplex PCR reads using MiXCR and keeps one entry per CDR3 protein. The data hold some 350,000 distinct CDR3 sequences, with approximately 25% observed a single time. The sample was blood. The receptors shown here come from a man aged 50 to 59 with Graves' hyperthyroidism.

The chain recombines TRBV14 with TRBJ2-1, with 7 bases lining up with TRBD1. Trimming at V came to 2 bases and at J to 2 bases, leaving 6 bases not matched to a gene. This CDR3 is built from 16 residues. Looked up from germline, CDR1 is SGHDN and CDR2 is FVKESK. As DNA, the CDR3 is TGTGCCAGCAGCCAAACCGGGACAGTAACCTACAATGAGCAGTTCTTC. The encoded protein is CASSQTGTVTYNEQFF.

This clonotype was counted at least ten times. V and J are TRBV2 and TRBJ1-5; no definite D call. The length of the CDR3 is 15 residues. The V end was cut by 2 bases, the J end by 0 bases, with 8 bases between. Germline V gives CDR1 SNHLY, CDR2 FYNNEI. This CDR3 reads CASSEMDGSNQPQHF. The CDR3, as DNA: TGTGCCAGCAGTGAAATGGACGGTAGCAATCAGCCCCAGCATTTT.

This clonotype was seen more than once but under ten times. The chain employs TRBV6-1 and TRBJ1-4, with 8 bases matching TRBD1. Germline values: CDR1 MNHNS, CDR2 SASEGT. Germline trimming cut 7 bases from V and 5 bases from J; bases unmatched to any gene: 9. The CDR3 consists of 15 residues. CDR3 amino acids: CASTSTRQGNEKLFF. In DNA, the CDR3 is TGTGCCAGCACCTCAACCCGACAGGGGAATGAAAAACTGTTTTTT.

This clonotype was found many times. This rearrangement joins TRBV28 to TRBJ1-1, with D possibly matching TRBD1 (5 bases). The CDR3 contains 14 residues. Germline CDR1 is MDHEN and CDR2 is SYDVKM. Trimming stripped 6 bases from V and 7 bases from J, with 18 bases between. CDR3 DNA: TGTGCCAGCAGAGGGCCGGGGGAAAGGGGTGAAGCTTTCTTT. As protein: CASRGPGERGEAFF.

This clonotype has ten or more counts. The genes are TRBV28 and TRBJ2-5; weak D call: TRBD2 (5 bases). Germline CDR1 and CDR2: MDHEN and SYDVKM. The CDR3 is made up of 14 amino acids. V lost 5 bases and J 5 bases, leaving 15 bases between the germline ends. The CDR3 protein is CASSAPTSTETQYF. The CDR3 DNA sequence: TGTGCCAGCAGTGCTCCTACTAGTACGGAGACCCAGTACTTC. Full variable domain (rest looked up from reference TRBV28 and TRBJ2-5): DVKVTQSSRYLVKRTGEKVFLECVQDMDHENMFWYRQDPGLGLRLIYFSYDVKMKEKGDIPEGYSVSREKKERFSLILESASTNQTSMYLCASSAPTSTETQYFGPGTRLLVL.

The table lists this clonotype with a few counts. The chain couples TRBV29-1 to TRBJ1-1, with D unresolved. V was trimmed by 3 bases and J by 6 bases, leaving 5 bases between them. The germline gives CDR1 SQVTM, CDR2 ANQGSEA. This CDR3 region has 10 residues. The CDR3 spells CSVDTAEAFF. CDR3 nucleotide sequence: TGCAGCGTTGATACCGCTGAAGCTTTCTTT.

This clonotype was recorded many times. V is TRBV2 and J is TRBJ2-5; 9 nucleotides align to TRBD1. Germline-derived CDR1 and CDR2 are SNHLY and FYNNEI. V lost 6 bases to trimming and J lost 5 bases; unmatched junction nucleotides: 4. The CDR3 loop spans 13 amino acids. As DNA, the CDR3 is TGTGCCAGCAGGGGACAGGGACAGGAGACCCAGTACTTC. Residues: CASRGQGQETQYF. Combining the CDR3 with reference TRBV2 and TRBJ2-5 gives the whole variable domain EPEVTQTPSHQVTQMGQEVILRCVPISNHLYFYWYRQILGQKVEFLVSFYNNEISEKSEIFDDQFSVERPDGSNFTLKIRSTKLEDSAMYFCASRGQGQETQYFGPGTRLLVL.

There are a few counts of this clonotype. CDR3 DNA: TGTGCCAGCAGCCAAGTTGACGTAAATAGCAATCAGCCCCAGCATTTT. It codes for CASSQVDVNSNQPQHF. This chain uses TRBV3-1 with TRBJ1-5; D gene uncertain. This CDR3 is 16 amino acids long. Deletions cut 1 base from V and 0 bases from J, with 10 bases between. The germline gives CDR1 LGHDT, CDR2 YNNKEL (reference sequence).

This clonotype was counted many times. V usage is TRBV5-4 and J usage is TRBJ2-1; TRBD2 matches 7 bases. V gave up 1 base and J gave up 2 bases; unmatched junction bases: 9. The germline gives CDR1 SGHNT, CDR2 YYREEE (reference sequence). This CDR3 contains 17 residues. This CDR3 reads CASSLMGGRIPYNEQFF. CDR3 DNA sequence: TGTGCCAGCAGCTTGATGGGCGGGAGAATACCCTACAATGAGCAGTTCTTC.